The 19 T cell receptor beta chains listed next were all sequenced from one sample in a study of blood T cells in healthy people across ages. Primers used in a second PCR of roughly 6 to 11 cycles were a sample-barcoded 5' primer and a J-beta primer mix. TCRdb reanalysed the 5' RACE reads using MiXCR and keeps one entry per CDR3 protein. The table has around 2 million distinct CDR3 sequences, about two fifths seen once. Sample: blood. These receptors were obtained from a human donor in good health.

This clonotype has more than one count but fewer than ten. The chain is built from TRBV29-1 and TRBJ2-5, with D possibly TRBD2 on 7 matching bases. Germline V gives CDR1 SQVTM, CDR2 ANQGSEA. The CDR3 loop spans 14 amino acids. Between the trimmed V and J ends, which lost 7 bases and 5 bases, there was a span of 20 bases. CDR3: CSGSEGGVRETQYF. The DNA of the CDR3 is TGCAGCGGTTCGGAGGGGGGGGTGCGGGAGACCCAGTACTTC.

J is TRBJ2-3 and V is TRBV6-5; 14 positions match TRBD2. The CDR3 length is 16 residues. Looked up from germline, CDR1 is MNHEY and CDR2 is SVGAGI. V lost 7 bases and J lost 5; bases outside the gene matches: 8. CDR3 in amino acids: CASTGLAGGVKDTQYF. The CDR3 DNA reads as TGTGCCAGCACCGGACTAGCGGGGGGCGTAAAAGATACGCAGTATTTT.

This clonotype was counted only a few times. The V and J genes are TRBV11-2 and TRBJ2-5; 7 bases are shared with TRBD2. Germline CDR1 and CDR2: SGHAT and FQNNGV. CDR3 length: 18 amino acids. After removal of 5 bases from V and 7 bases from J, the junction contained 22 bases not matched to a gene. The CDR3 nucleotides are TGTGCCAGCAGCCCGCCGTTTCGCGGGACTAATCATGGTGGGACCCAGTACTTC. It codes for CASSPPFRGTNHGGTQYF.

The chain employs TRBV20-1 and TRBJ2-3; 7 bases match TRBD2. CDR1 is DFQATT and CDR2 is SNEGSKA in the germline V gene (reference sequence). The CDR3 runs to 14 residues. Losses at the gene ends were 1 base for V and 10 bases for J; bases not matched to a gene: 11. CDR3 residues: CSARVSVASGPQYF. CDR3 DNA sequence: TGCAGTGCTAGAGTTTCGGTGGCTAGCGGACCGCAGTATTTT.

This clonotype was seen a handful of times. CDR3: CASSLKGSGYTF. The CDR3 bases are TGTGCCAGCAGTTTAAAAGGGTCCGGCTACACCTTC. The J gene is TRBJ1-2, the V gene TRBV27, with D uncertain. This CDR3 comprises 12 residues. Per the germline V gene, CDR1 is MNHEY and CDR2 is SMNVEV (reference sequence). Trimming took off 2 bases at V and 8 bases at J, with 9 bases between the two ends.

The sample holds a few counts of this clonotype. This rearrangement joins TRBV14 to TRBJ1-5; perhaps TRBD1 as D (5 bases). CDR1 is SGHDN and CDR2 is FVKESK in the germline V gene. The CDR3 spans 16 residues. The V and J ends lost 1 base and 1 base respectively, with 11 bases between them. The CDR3 region has the DNA TGTGCCAGCAGCCAAGTGGTCGGGGCAAGCAATCAGCCCCAGCATTTT. Its translation: CASSQVVGASNQPQHF.

This clonotype was counted a few times. The CDR3 DNA follows: TGTGCCAGCAGTTCCCCACACGGGGCTAACTATGGCTACACCTTC. This gives the protein CASSSPHGANYGYTF. The gene calls are TRBV6-5 and TRBJ1-2; D uncertain. Germline V gene lookup returns CDR1 MNHEY and CDR2 SVGAGI. This CDR3 spans 15 amino acids. V was shortened by 4 bases and J by 0 bases, with 12 bases between the two germline ends.

This chain uses TRBV7-2 with TRBJ1-2, with 7 positions matching TRBD1. Germline CDR1 reads SGHTA; CDR2 reads FQGNSA. Trimming removed 5 bases from V and 4 bases from J; junction bases left unmatched: 10. This CDR3 has 15 amino acids. The CDR3: CASSETGVASYGYTF. Written as DNA, the CDR3 is TGTGCCAGCAGCGAAACAGGGGTAGCGAGCTATGGCTACACCTTC.

Turning to this clonotype: A much more abundant neighbour one base away suggests this may be a read error. The V call is TRBV7-2, the J call TRBJ2-1, with D possibly being TRBD1 or TRBD2 (6 bases each). In germline, CDR1 is SGHTA, CDR2 FQGNSA. The CDR3 extends over 15 amino acids. The V gene lost 4 bases and the J gene lost 5 bases, with 15 bases spanning the gap. In DNA, the CDR3 is TGTGCCAGCAGCTCAGAGTGGGGGGCACACAATGAGCAGTTCTTC. Translating gives CASSSEWGAHNEQFF.

V usage is TRBV7-2 and J usage is TRBJ2-1; 8 nucleotides agree with TRBD1. This CDR3 region has 15 residues. CDR1 SGHTA and CDR2 FQGNSA come from the germline V gene. The junction had 9 bases not matched to a gene; V was cut back by 4 bases and J by 7 bases. The CDR3 protein is CASSSRTGKGNEQFF. CDR3 nucleotides: TGTGCCAGCAGCTCCCGGACAGGGAAGGGGAATGAGCAGTTCTTC.

This clonotype was seen a handful of times. The chain employs TRBV3-1 and TRBJ1-2; 9 positions match TRBD1. J gave up 2 bases and V 3 bases, and 4 bases lay outside the gene matches. Per germline, CDR1 LGHDT and CDR2 YNNKEL (reference sequence). The CDR3 loop spans 15 amino acids. The CDR3 region has the DNA TGTGCCAGCAGCCATGGGGACAGGGCGAACTATGGCTACACCTTC. Translation gives CASSHGDRANYGYTF.

With respect to this clonotype: This may come from a read error, since a much larger clone is one base off. This sequence joins TRBV7-2 and TRBJ1-2; D ambiguous. This CDR3 spans 14 amino acids. Germline V lookup: CDR1 SGHTA, CDR2 FQGNSA. V was cut by 5 bases and J by 2 bases, with 12 bases left in between. The CDR3 nucleotides read TGTGCCAGCAGCAGCAAGGTGTCAAACTATGGCTACACCTTC. This codes for CASSSKVSNYGYTF.

V usage is TRBV20-1 and J usage is TRBJ2-1; either TRBD1 or TRBD2 may supply D (5 bases each). V lost 5 bases to trimming and J lost 9 bases, with 11 bases between them. This CDR3 spans 11 amino acids. The germline V gene has CDR1 DFQATT and CDR2 SNEGSKA (reference sequence). Written as DNA, the CDR3 is TGCAGTGCTCTCTCGGGACCTGAGCAGTTCTTC. Its translation is CSALSGPEQFF.

This chain connects TRBV7-2 to TRBJ2-2, with D tentatively TRBD2 (7 bases). Germline V CDR1 and CDR2: SGHTA, FQGNSA. V was cut by 6 bases and J by 4 bases, with 18 bases left in between. The CDR3 totals 16 residues. Here the CDR3 reads CASRTLGGRGTGELFF. The DNA for the CDR3 is TGTGCCAGCAGAACCCTGGGGGGGCGAGGCACCGGGGAGCTGTTTTTT.

The V call is TRBV3-1, the J call TRBJ2-7; 14 nucleotides line up with TRBD2. The CDR3 loop spans 17 amino acids. V shed 4 bases, J shed 4 bases, and the junction held 9 bases outside the gene matches. Germline V gene sequence: CDR1 LGHDT, CDR2 YNNKEL (reference sequence). In DNA, the CDR3 is TGTGCCAGCAGCCCCCGACTAGCGGGGGGGTTCTATTACGAGCAGTACTTC. This codes for CASSPRLAGGFYYEQYF.

The chain couples TRBV7-2 to TRBJ2-3; 8 bases match TRBD2. Germline loops: CDR1 SGHTA, CDR2 FQGNSA. The CDR3 consists of 16 residues. The J segment lost 8 bases and the V segment lost 1 base, leaving 11 bases of the junction unmatched. This CDR3 reads CASSLELRGGLSTQYF. DNA for the CDR3: TGTGCCAGCAGCTTAGAGCTACGGGGGGGCTTGAGTACGCAGTATTTT.

This chain uses TRBV4-1 with TRBJ1-6; D is unclear. With 0 bases removed from V and 2 bases from J, the gap between germline ends came to 8 bases. The germline V gene has CDR1 MGHRA and CDR2 YSYEKL. This CDR3 is built from 16 residues. CDR3 loop: CASSQDQGPYNSPLHF. The CDR3, as DNA: TGCGCCAGCAGCCAAGACCAAGGGCCCTATAATTCACCCCTCCACTTT.

The chain has TRBV7-2 and TRBJ2-4; the D gene could be TRBD1 or TRBD2 (5 bases each). With the DNA end fitting TRBJ2-7 better, the J assignment may be wrong. Germline CDR1 reads SGHTA; CDR2 reads FQGNSA. This CDR3 contains 14 residues. The CDR3 region is CASSFWDGLYEQYF. The CDR3, as DNA: TGTGCCAGCAGCTTCTGGGACGGTCTCTACGAGCAGTACTTC.

The chain uses TRBV15 and TRBJ2-7, with D possibly matching TRBD1 (5 bases). The CDR3 is made up of 15 amino acids. The V end lost 5 bases, the J end lost 3 bases, and 17 bases lay between the germline ends. Germline assignment: CDR1 LNHNV and CDR2 YYDKDF (reference sequence). CDR3 in DNA: TGTGCCACCAGCCCCGACAGTTTCCCCAACTACGAGCAGTACTTC. This translates into CATSPDSFPNYEQYF.